These T cell receptor beta chains were read from a single sample in a study of blood T cell repertoires in COVID-19. Assay used: immunoSEQ multiplex PCR; TCRdb lists only in-frame clones, some missing. The repertoire holds roughly 430,000 clones, with over 75% as singletons. Sequencing was done on a sample of PBMCs or T cells enriched from blood (not recorded which). The receptors come from a woman aged 18-30 years who had been exposed to COVID-19. CDR3s include the opening cysteine and the closing phenylalanine or tryptophan. D genes are given only for firm matches. Size is omitted from some rows. Given values are once, few, many or a class for expanded clones.

DNA: TGTGCCAGCAGCTTGACAGGGGGCCCAGATACGCAGTATTTT; CDR3: CASSLTGGPDTQYF; V: TRBV7-6; size: NA; J: TRBJ2-3; D: TRBD1
DNA: TGTGCCAGCAGTTTGGGACTAGCTAACTACGAGCAGTACTTC; CDR3: CASSLGLANYEQYF; V: TRBV27; size: NA; J: TRBJ2-7; D: TRBD2
DNA: TGTGCCAGCTCATTGGACAACGAATACGAGCAGTACTTC; CDR3: CASSLDNEYEQYF; V: TRBV18; size: NA; J: TRBJ2-7; D: NA
DNA: TGTGCCAGCCGGACTAGTCTATACGAGCAGTACTTC; CDR3: CASRTSLYEQYF; V: TRBV28; size: NA; J: TRBJ2-7; D: TRBD2
DNA: TGTGCCAGCAGCTCCTCTAGCGTACCCTACGAGCAGTACTTC; CDR3: CASSSSSVPYEQYF; V: TRBV7-6; size: NA; J: TRBJ2-7; D: NA
DNA: TGCGCCAGCAGCTTGGAGGGACAGGGCAATCAGCCCCAGCATTTT; CDR3: CASSLEGQGNQPQHF; V: TRBV5-1; size: NA; J: TRBJ1-5; D: TRBD1
DNA: TGTGCCAGCAGCTTCGGACAGGGGATGAACAATGAGCAGTTCTTC; CDR3: CASSFGQGMNNEQFF; V: TRBV7-2; size: NA; J: TRBJ2-1; D: TRBD1
DNA: TGCGCCAGCAGCCTGAAAACGCGACAGGGAAGCTACGAGCAGTACTTC; CDR3: CASSLKTRQGSYEQYF; V: TRBV5-1; size: few; J: TRBJ2-7; D: TRBD1
DNA: TGCGCCAGCAGCTTGGCCCCTTACTACGAGCAGTACTTC; CDR3: CASSLAPYYEQYF; V: TRBV5-1; size: NA; J: TRBJ2-7; D: NA
DNA: TGTGCCAGCAGCAACCGACAGGGCCAATACGAGCAGTACTTC; CDR3: CASSNRQGQYEQYF; V: TRBV7-8; size: NA; J: TRBJ2-7; D: TRBD1
DNA: TGTGCCAGCGGGAGAGGGCCCTCCTACGAGCAGTACTTC; CDR3: CASGRGPSYEQYF; V: TRBV27; size: NA; J: TRBJ2-7; D: NA
DNA: TGTGCCAGCAGTCTACCCGGTCGGACAGGCGGGCAGTACTTC; CDR3: CASSLPGRTGGQYF; V: TRBV6-2/TRBV6-3; size: once; J: TRBJ2-7; D: TRBD1
DNA: TGTGCCAGCAATCGAGGGAACACTGAAGCTTTCTTT; CDR3: CASNRGNTEAFF; V: TRBV12-3/TRBV12-4; size: NA; J: TRBJ1-1; D: NA
DNA: TGCAGTGCTAGTCCTGGGACAGATAGCAATCAGCCCCAGCATTTT; CDR3: CSASPGTDSNQPQHF; V: TRBV20-1; size: NA; J: TRBJ1-5; D: TRBD1
DNA: TGTGCTAGCAGCTTAGGACGGGGGACCTTACACTCCTACAATGAGCAGTTCTTC; CDR3: CASSLGRGTLHSYNEQFF; V: TRBV7-7; size: NA; J: TRBJ2-1; D: NA
DNA: TGTGCCACTAACCGCGGGGAACGCACAGATACGCAGTATTTT; CDR3: CATNRGERTDTQYF; V: TRBV15; size: NA; J: TRBJ2-3; D: NA
DNA: TGTGCCAGCAGCTTAGGTAGCAATGAGCAGTTCTTC; CDR3: CASSLGSNEQFF; V: TRBV7-8; size: NA; J: TRBJ2-1; D: NA
DNA: TGTGCCAGCAGCCTAAGAGAGGGCTACGAGCAGTACTTC; CDR3: CASSLREGYEQYF; V: TRBV3-1/TRBV3-2; size: NA; J: TRBJ2-7; D: NA
DNA: TGTGCCAGCAGCAAAGAAATCTGCCAGGGGGACCAAGAGACCCAGTACTTC; CDR3: CASSKEICQGDQETQYF; V: TRBV21-1; size: NA; J: TRBJ2-5; D: NA
DNA: TGTGCCAGCAGAGGGACCAGGGGGGAGAATTCACCCCTCCACTTT; CDR3: CASRGTRGENSPLHF; V: TRBV5-4; size: NA; J: TRBJ1-6; D: TRBD1
DNA: TGTGCCAGCAGTTACTTGGGACAGGGCGCTGGAAACACCATATATTTT; CDR3: CASSYLGQGAGNTIYF; V: TRBV6-5; size: NA; J: TRBJ1-3; D: TRBD1
DNA: TGTGCCATCAGTGAACAGGAGGACAGCTCCTACGAGCAGTACTTC; CDR3: CAISEQEDSSYEQYF; V: TRBV10-3; size: NA; J: TRBJ2-7; D: NA
DNA: TGTGCCAGCAGTGACGAGGGGGTAAGCAATCAGCCCCAGCATTTT; CDR3: CASSDEGVSNQPQHF; V: TRBV6-1; size: NA; J: TRBJ1-5; D: NA
DNA: TGTGCCACCCAAATGGGGCAGGAAAACTTTGGCTACACCTTC; CDR3: CATQMGQENFGYTF; V: TRBV19; size: NA; J: TRBJ1-2; D: NA
DNA: TGTGCCAGCAGCAAATTATCAGTACAGGTAAGGTGGGATACGCAGTATTTT; CDR3: CASSKLSVQVRWDTQYF; V: TRBV21-1; size: NA; J: TRBJ2-3; D: NA
DNA: TGTGCCAGCAGTTTCGGGTGGGGCTACACCTTC; CDR3: CASSFGWGYTF; V: TRBV12-3/TRBV12-4; size: NA; J: TRBJ1-2; D: NA
DNA: TGTGCCAGCAGCTTGACAGGGACTCAGCCCCAGCATTTT; CDR3: CASSLTGTQPQHF; V: TRBV7-3; size: few; J: TRBJ1-5; D: TRBD1
DNA: TGTGCCAGCAGCCAATGGGGCGGGAGCTCCTACAATGAGCAGTTCTTC; CDR3: CASSQWGGSSYNEQFF; V: TRBV16; size: NA; J: TRBJ2-1; D: TRBD2
DNA: TGTGCCAGCAGTTTGACCAGGCCAGCTAACTATGGCTACACCTTC; CDR3: CASSLTRPANYGYTF; V: TRBV27; size: NA; J: TRBJ1-2; D: NA
DNA: TGTGCCATCCCGGAGAGGCCAGGACTACGAGACAATGAGCAGTTCTTC; CDR3: CAIPERPGLRDNEQFF; V: TRBV7-9; size: NA; J: TRBJ2-1; D: NA
DNA: TGCGCCAGCAGCGGACCCCCACGGGGTGGCTACACCTTC; CDR3: CASSGPPRGGYTF; V: TRBV4-1; size: NA; J: TRBJ1-2; D: NA
DNA: TGTGCCAGCAGCTTGGGAGACAGGGCAGGGGCCAACGTCCTGACTTTC; CDR3: CASSLGDRAGANVLTF; V: TRBV7-9; size: NA; J: TRBJ2-6; D: TRBD1
DNA: TGTGCCAGCAGTCAGTACTACGAGCAGTACTTC; CDR3: CASSQYYEQYF; V: TRBV25-1; size: NA; J: TRBJ2-7; D: NA
DNA: TGTGCCAGCAGCTTAGCGCGGCGAACTGAAGCTTTCTTT; CDR3: CASSLARRTEAFF; V: TRBV7-8; size: NA; J: TRBJ1-1; D: NA
DNA: TGTGCCAGCAGTGCGGACAGGGTCTATGGCTACACCTTC; CDR3: CASSADRVYGYTF; V: TRBV6-2/TRBV6-3; size: few; J: TRBJ1-2; D: TRBD1
DNA: TGTGCCAGCTCAGAAACAGGGAGCAATCAGCCCCAGCATTTT; CDR3: CASSETGSNQPQHF; V: TRBV18; size: NA; J: TRBJ1-5; D: NA